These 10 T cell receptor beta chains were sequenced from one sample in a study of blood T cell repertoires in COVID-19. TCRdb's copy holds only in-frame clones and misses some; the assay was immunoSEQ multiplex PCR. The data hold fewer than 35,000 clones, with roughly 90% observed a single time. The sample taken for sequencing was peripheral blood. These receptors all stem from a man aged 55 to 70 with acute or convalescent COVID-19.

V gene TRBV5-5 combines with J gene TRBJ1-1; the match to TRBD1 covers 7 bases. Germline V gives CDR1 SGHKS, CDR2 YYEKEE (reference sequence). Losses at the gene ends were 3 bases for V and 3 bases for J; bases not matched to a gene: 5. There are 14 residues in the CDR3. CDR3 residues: CASSSRGTDTEAFF. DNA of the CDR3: TGTGCCAGCAGCTCCAGGGGGACGGACACTGAAGCTTTCTTT.

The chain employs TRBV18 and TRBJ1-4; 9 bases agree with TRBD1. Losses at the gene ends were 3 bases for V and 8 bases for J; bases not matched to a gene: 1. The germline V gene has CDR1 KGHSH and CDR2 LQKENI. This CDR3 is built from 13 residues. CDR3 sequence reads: CASSPGQGEKLFF. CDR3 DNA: TGTGCCAGCTCACCGGGACAGGGCGAAAAACTGTTTTTT.

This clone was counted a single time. The CDR3 is CASSSSTQTGGSYEQYF. Here the CDR3 DNA reads TGTGCCAGCAGCTCCTCGACTCAGACAGGGGGCTCCTACGAGCAGTACTTC. The V and J genes are TRBV25-1 and TRBJ2-7; 9 bases match TRBD1. The V gene's germline CDR1 is MGHDK and CDR2 SYGVNS. Losses at the gene ends were 6 bases for V and 0 bases for J; bases not matched to a gene: 12. This CDR3 comprises 17 residues.

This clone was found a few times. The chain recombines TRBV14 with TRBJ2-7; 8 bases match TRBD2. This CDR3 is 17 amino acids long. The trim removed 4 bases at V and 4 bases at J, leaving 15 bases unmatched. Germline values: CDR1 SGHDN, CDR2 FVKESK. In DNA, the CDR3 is TGTGCCAGCAGCCGAAGGGAACCGGGACTAGAACGTTACGAGCAGTACTTC. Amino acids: CASSRREPGLERYEQYF.

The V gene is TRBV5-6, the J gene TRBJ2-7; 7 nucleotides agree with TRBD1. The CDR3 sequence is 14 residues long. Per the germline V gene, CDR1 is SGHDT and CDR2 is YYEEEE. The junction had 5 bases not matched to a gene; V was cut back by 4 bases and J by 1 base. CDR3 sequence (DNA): TGTGCCAGCAGCCCAGGACAGGTTTCCTACGAGCAGTACTTC. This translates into CASSPGQVSYEQYF.

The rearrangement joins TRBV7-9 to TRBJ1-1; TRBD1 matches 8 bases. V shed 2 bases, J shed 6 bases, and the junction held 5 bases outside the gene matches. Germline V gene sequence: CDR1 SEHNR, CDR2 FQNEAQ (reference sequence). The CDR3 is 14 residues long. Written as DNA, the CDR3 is TGTGCCAGCAGCTTAATCGGACAGGGCCCTGAAGCTTTCTTT. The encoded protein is CASSLIGQGPEAFF.

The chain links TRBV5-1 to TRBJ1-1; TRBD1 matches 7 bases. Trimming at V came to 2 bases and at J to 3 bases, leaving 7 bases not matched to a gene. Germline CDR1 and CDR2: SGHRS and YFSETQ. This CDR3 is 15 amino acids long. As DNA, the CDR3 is TGCGCCAGCAGCTTTCGGACAGGCTTGGACACTGAAGCTTTCTTT. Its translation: CASSFRTGLDTEAFF.

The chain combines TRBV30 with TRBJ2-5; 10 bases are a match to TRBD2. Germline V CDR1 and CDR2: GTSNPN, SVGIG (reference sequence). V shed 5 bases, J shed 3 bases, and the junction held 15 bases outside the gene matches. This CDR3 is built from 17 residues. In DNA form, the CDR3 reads TGTGCCTGGGATCGGTCCCCGGCTAGCGGGAGAAAAGAGACCCAGTACTTC. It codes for CAWDRSPASGRKETQYF.

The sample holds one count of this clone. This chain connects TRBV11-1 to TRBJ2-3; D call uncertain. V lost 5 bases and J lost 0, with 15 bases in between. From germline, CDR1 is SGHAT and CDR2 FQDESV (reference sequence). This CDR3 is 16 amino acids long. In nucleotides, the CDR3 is TGTGCCAGCAGCCCAGATCTAGTACCTAGCACAGATACGCAGTATTTT. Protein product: CASSPDLVPSTDTQYF.

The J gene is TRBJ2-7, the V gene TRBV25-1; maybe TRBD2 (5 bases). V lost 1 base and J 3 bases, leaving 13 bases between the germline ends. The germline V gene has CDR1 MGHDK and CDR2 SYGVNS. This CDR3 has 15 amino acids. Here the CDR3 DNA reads TGTGCCAGCAGTGAATTCCGAGAGGGCTACTACGAGCAGTACTTC. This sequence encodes CASSEFREGYYEQYF.